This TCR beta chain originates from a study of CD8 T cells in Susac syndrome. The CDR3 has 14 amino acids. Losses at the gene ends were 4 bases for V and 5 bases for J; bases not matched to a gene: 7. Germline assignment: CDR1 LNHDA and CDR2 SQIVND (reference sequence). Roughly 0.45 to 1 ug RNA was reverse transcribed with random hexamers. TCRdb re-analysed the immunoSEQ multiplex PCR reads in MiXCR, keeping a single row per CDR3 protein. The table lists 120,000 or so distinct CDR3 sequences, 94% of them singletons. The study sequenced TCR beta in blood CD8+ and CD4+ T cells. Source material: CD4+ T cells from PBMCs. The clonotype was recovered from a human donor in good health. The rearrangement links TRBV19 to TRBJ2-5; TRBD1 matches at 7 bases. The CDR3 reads CASSTDRWGETQYF. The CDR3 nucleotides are TGTGCCAGTAGTACGGACAGGTGGGGGGAGACCCAGTACTTC.